This TCR beta chain was recovered during a study of blood T cell repertoires in COVID-19. The CDR3 loop spans 13 amino acids. Germline CDR1 MNHNY, CDR2 SVGAGI (reference sequence). Trimming shortened V by 6 bases and J by 5 bases, and 13 bases separated the two germline ends. TCRdb's table, derived via immunoSEQ multiplex PCR, lists solely in-frame clones and lacks some. Of over 200,000 clones detected, roughly nine tenths appear once; the ten largest clones hold 0.65% to 0.85%. The rearrangement joins TRBV6-6 to TRBJ2-5, with unresolved D. The TCR was taken from a man in his forties or fifties with acute or convalescent COVID-19. Source material: peripheral blood. For the CDR3, the DNA is TGTGCCAGCAGGTGGCTGCCCGGGGAGACCCAGTACTTC. This translates into CASRWLPGETQYF.